Listed below are T cell receptor beta chains from one sample, sequenced in a study of blood T cell repertoires in COVID-19. Assay: immunoSEQ multiplex PCR; the TCRdb copy retains only in-frame clones and omits some. Found here are 150,000 or so clones, approximately 84% of them singletons; the top ten hold over 7%. The sequenced sample was PBMCs or T cells enriched from blood (not recorded which). The origin of the receptors is a woman aged 45-60 years who had recovered from COVID-19. CDR3s include the opening cysteine and the closing phenylalanine or tryptophan. D genes are given only for firm matches. Size is stated for part of the rows, as once, few or many counts, or as a class when the clone is expanded.

v_call: TRBV11-3; j_call: TRBJ2-7; cdr3_length: 15; d_call: -; clone_size: -; cdr3_aa: CASSLGPLHSYEQYF; cdr3_nt: TGTGCCAGCAGCTTAGGGCCGTTACACTCCTACGAGCAGTACTTC
v_call: TRBV30; j_call: TRBJ2-3; cdr3_length: 15; d_call: -; clone_size: -; cdr3_aa: CAWSEGQRDTDTQYF; cdr3_nt: TGTGCCTGGAGTGAGGGACAACGAGACACAGATACGCAGTATTTT
v_call: TRBV7-7; j_call: TRBJ2-5; cdr3_length: 14; d_call: TRBD2; clone_size: -; cdr3_aa: CASSLGGRRETQYF; cdr3_nt: TGTGCTAGCAGCTTGGGCGGGAGAAGGGAGACCCAGTACTTC
v_call: TRBV19; j_call: TRBJ2-3; cdr3_length: 15; d_call: -; clone_size: -; cdr3_aa: CASSKSRTPGDTQYF; cdr3_nt: TGTGCCAGTAGTAAAAGCAGAACCCCCGGGGATACGCAGTATTTT
v_call: TRBV3-1/TRBV3-2; j_call: TRBJ1-4; cdr3_length: 14; d_call: TRBD1; clone_size: -; cdr3_aa: CASSPDRDNEKLFF; cdr3_nt: TGTGCCAGCAGCCCGGACAGGGATAATGAAAAACTGTTTTTT
v_call: TRBV7-6; j_call: TRBJ1-4; cdr3_length: 15; d_call: -; clone_size: -; cdr3_aa: CASSVSGGANEKLFF; cdr3_nt: TGTGCCAGCAGCGTAAGCGGGGGAGCTAATGAAAAACTGTTTTTT
v_call: TRBV15; j_call: TRBJ2-7; cdr3_length: 13; d_call: -; clone_size: -; cdr3_aa: CATSRDSVYEQYF; cdr3_nt: TGTGCCACCAGCAGAGATTCCGTATACGAGCAGTACTTC
v_call: TRBV18; j_call: TRBJ1-1; cdr3_length: 16; d_call: -; clone_size: few; cdr3_aa: CASSPPGTGMGTEAFF; cdr3_nt: TGTGCCAGCTCACCACCGGGTACAGGGATGGGAACTGAAGCTTTCTTT
v_call: TRBV5-1; j_call: TRBJ1-3; cdr3_length: 16; d_call: -; clone_size: -; cdr3_aa: CASSLAGLSYGNTIYF; cdr3_nt: TGCGCCAGCAGCTTGGCGGGACTTAGTTACGGAAACACCATATATTTT
v_call: TRBV27; j_call: TRBJ1-1; cdr3_length: 15; d_call: -; clone_size: once; cdr3_aa: CASSTHNQGNTEAFF; cdr3_nt: TGTGCCAGCAGTACCCATAATCAGGGTAACACTGAAGCTTTCTTT
v_call: TRBV18; j_call: TRBJ1-1; cdr3_length: 13; d_call: TRBD1; clone_size: -; cdr3_aa: CASSKTGDTEAFF; cdr3_nt: TGTGCCAGCTCAAAGACAGGGGACACTGAAGCTTTCTTT
v_call: TRBV11-3; j_call: TRBJ2-1; cdr3_length: 13; d_call: -; clone_size: -; cdr3_aa: CASSPLERNEQFF; cdr3_nt: TGTGCCAGCAGCCCGCTTGAGAGGAATGAGCAGTTCTTC
v_call: TRBV6-5; j_call: TRBJ1-1; cdr3_length: 13; d_call: -; clone_size: -; cdr3_aa: CASSYGGYTEAFF; cdr3_nt: TGTGCCAGCAGTTACGGAGGGTACACTGAAGCTTTCTTT
v_call: TRBV2; j_call: TRBJ1-2; cdr3_length: 14; d_call: TRBD1; clone_size: -; cdr3_aa: CASSGQGAGYGYTF; cdr3_nt: TGTGCCAGCAGTGGCCAGGGGGCCGGCTATGGCTACACCTTC
v_call: TRBV29-1; j_call: TRBJ2-7; cdr3_length: 12; d_call: TRBD1; clone_size: -; cdr3_aa: CSVGQGYYEQYF; cdr3_nt: TGCAGCGTGGGACAGGGATACTACGAGCAGTACTTC
v_call: TRBV7-2; j_call: TRBJ1-3; cdr3_length: 15; d_call: -; clone_size: -; cdr3_aa: CASSLAQGPGNTIYF; cdr3_nt: TGTGCCAGCAGCTTAGCACAGGGACCCGGAAACACCATATATTTT
v_call: TRBV3-1/TRBV3-2; j_call: TRBJ2-1; cdr3_length: 16; d_call: TRBD1; clone_size: -; cdr3_aa: CASSQRGQGIRNEQFF; cdr3_nt: TGTGCCAGCAGCCAAAGGGGACAGGGGATACGTAATGAGCAGTTCTTC
v_call: TRBV30; j_call: TRBJ2-7; cdr3_length: 14; d_call: -; clone_size: -; cdr3_aa: CAWRGGLTPYEQYF; cdr3_nt: TGTGCCTGGAGAGGCGGACTGACACCCTACGAGCAGTACTTC
v_call: TRBV9; j_call: TRBJ1-5; cdr3_length: 16; d_call: -; clone_size: -; cdr3_aa: CASSASPGYSNQPQHF; cdr3_nt: TGTGCCAGCAGCGCTTCACCAGGGTATAGCAATCAGCCCCAGCATTTT
v_call: TRBV5-4; j_call: TRBJ1-1; cdr3_length: 14; d_call: -; clone_size: -; cdr3_aa: CASSLQGVNTEAFF; cdr3_nt: TGTGCCAGCAGCTTACAGGGCGTGAACACTGAAGCTTTCTTT
v_call: TRBV6-5; j_call: TRBJ2-2; cdr3_length: 15; d_call: -; clone_size: once; cdr3_aa: CASRQYTGFTGELFF; cdr3_nt: TGTGCCAGCAGACAGTATACAGGGTTCACCGGGGAGCTGTTTTTT
v_call: TRBV5-1; j_call: TRBJ1-4; cdr3_length: 16; d_call: TRBD1; clone_size: once; cdr3_aa: CASSLGGQGKYEKLFF; cdr3_nt: TGCGCCAGCAGCTTGGGCGGACAGGGGAAGTACGAAAAACTGTTTTTT
v_call: TRBV11-3; j_call: TRBJ2-7; cdr3_length: 13; d_call: -; clone_size: -; cdr3_aa: CASSPRGTYEQYF; cdr3_nt: TGTGCCAGCAGCCCTCGGGGGACCTACGAGCAGTACTTC
v_call: TRBV28; j_call: TRBJ2-7; cdr3_length: 14; d_call: -; clone_size: -; cdr3_aa: CASSLSGVSYEQYF; cdr3_nt: TGTGCCAGCAGTTTATCAGGGGTCTCCTACGAGCAGTACTTC
v_call: TRBV10-3; j_call: TRBJ2-1; cdr3_length: 12; d_call: -; clone_size: -; cdr3_aa: CAISELDNEQFF; cdr3_nt: TGTGCCATCAGTGAGTTAGACAATGAGCAGTTCTTC
v_call: TRBV3-1/TRBV3-2; j_call: TRBJ2-7; cdr3_length: 13; d_call: -; clone_size: -; cdr3_aa: CASSPRMWEEQYF; cdr3_nt: TGTGCCAGCAGCCCACGGATGTGGGAGGAGCAGTACTTC
v_call: TRBV7-2; j_call: TRBJ1-5; cdr3_length: 16; d_call: TRBD1; clone_size: few; cdr3_aa: CASSPTTGGGNQPQHF; cdr3_nt: TGTGCCAGCAGCCCGACGACAGGGGGCGGCAATCAGCCCCAGCATTTT
v_call: TRBV16; j_call: TRBJ1-5; cdr3_length: 14; d_call: TRBD1; clone_size: -; cdr3_aa: CASSRQGTEQPQHF; cdr3_nt: TGTGCCAGCAGCCGTCAGGGGACAGAACAGCCCCAGCATTTT
v_call: TRBV7-2; j_call: TRBJ1-5; cdr3_length: 15; d_call: -; clone_size: -; cdr3_aa: CASSLGPFSNQPQHF; cdr3_nt: TGTGCCAGCAGCTTAGGTCCCTTTAGCAATCAGCCCCAGCATTTT